The 20 T cell receptor beta chains below all came from one sample that was sequenced in a study of metastatic and nonmetastatic thyroid tumors. TCRdb re-clonotyped the PCR reads via MiXCR. The data contain over 10,000 clones, approximately 30% of them singletons. Thyroid surgery was performed in patients who had received no treatment beforehand. Sequenced: tumor tissue. Receptors were obtained from a male donor with papillary thyroid cancer or a benign thyroid nodule (not recorded which). Some clones in this sample may be carry-over from other donors' samples.

This clone is medium-sized within its sample. V gene TRBV7-9 combines with J gene TRBJ2-7; possible D gene TRBD2, 6 bases. Germline V gives CDR1 SEHNR, CDR2 FQNEAQ (reference sequence). There are 14 residues in the CDR3. Trimming stripped 5 bases from V and 0 bases from J, with 11 bases between. The CDR3 DNA reads TGTGCCAGCAGCAGGGACTTAAGCTCCTACGAGCAGTACTTC. Residues: CASSRDLSSYEQYF.

The genes are TRBV7-2 and TRBJ2-7, with 9 nucleotides matching TRBD2. The V and J ends lost 5 bases and 3 bases, in that order; junction bases with no gene match: 8. CDR3 size: 15 residues. In germline, CDR1 is SGHTA, CDR2 FQGNSA. The CDR3 loop reads CASSQQSGGFYEQYF. The CDR3 DNA sequence: TGTGCCAGCAGCCAGCAGAGCGGGGGGTTCTACGAGCAGTACTTC.

This clone was seen only a few times. The rearrangement links TRBV6-1 to TRBJ2-1; 7 bases are a match to TRBD1. The V gene end was trimmed by 3 bases and the J gene end by 7 bases; junction bases not matched to a gene: 6. The germline CDR1 and CDR2 sequences are MNHNS and SASEGT. This CDR3 has 14 residues. CDR3 bases: TGTGCCAGCAGTGATTGGACACAGGGGAATGAGCAGTTCTTC. Translating gives CASSDWTQGNEQFF.

This clone occurred many times. The chain carries TRBV4-2 and TRBJ2-2; 9 nucleotides agree with TRBD2. This CDR3 region has 17 residues. Germline-derived CDR1 and CDR2 are LGHNA and YNFKEQ. Trimming at V came to 0 bases and at J to 5 bases, leaving 7 bases not matched to a gene. This chain's CDR3 is CASSQESSGSSTGELFF. Written as DNA, the CDR3 is TGTGCCAGCAGCCAAGAAAGTAGCGGGAGTTCTACCGGGGAGCTGTTTTTT.

The rearrangement joins TRBV20-1 to TRBJ1-5; D unclear. Germline V gives CDR1 DFQATT, CDR2 SNEGSKA (reference sequence). Trimming took off 2 bases at V and 4 bases at J, with 9 bases between the two ends. CDR3 size: 13 residues. The CDR3 nucleotides read TGCAGTGCTAGACAAAACATAAATCAGCCCCAGCATTTT. This encodes CSARQNINQPQHF.

The rearrangement joins TRBV27 to TRBJ2-3; D is undetermined. Germline V gene sequence: CDR1 MNHEY, CDR2 SMNVEV (reference sequence). V was pared by 1 base and J by 3 bases, with 11 bases between. The CDR3 is 15 residues long. The CDR3 DNA is TGTGCCAGCAGTTTATGGCACCAAGTAACAGATACGCAGTATTTT. Amino acids: CASSLWHQVTDTQYF.

This clone is judged medium-sized (0.01 to 0.1%). The chain recombines TRBV5-6 with TRBJ1-2; D is undetermined. Trimming took off 3 bases at V and 3 bases at J, with 6 bases between the two ends. The CDR3 has 12 residues. Germline-derived CDR1 and CDR2 are SGHDT and YYEEEE. This CDR3 is CASSYSDYGYTF. CDR3 sequence (DNA): TGTGCCAGCAGCTACTCGGACTATGGCTACACCTTC.

This chain uses TRBV12-3 or TRBV12-4 with TRBJ2-7; perhaps TRBD1 as D (6 bases). This CDR3 has 13 residues. V lost 5 bases and J lost 4, with 12 bases in between. The CDR3 reads CASSTMGAYEQYF. CDR3 coding DNA: TGTGCCAGCAGTACAATGGGGGCATACGAGCAGTACTTC.

The rearrangement joins TRBV27 to TRBJ2-2; 13 positions match TRBD2. J lost 4 bases, V lost 2 bases, and 1 base had no gene match. This CDR3 has 16 amino acids. Germline loops: CDR1 MNHEY, CDR2 SMNVEV (reference sequence). CDR3 sequence reads: CASSLGLAGVTGELFF. CDR3 DNA sequence: TGTGCCAGCAGTTTAGGACTAGCGGGAGTCACCGGGGAGCTGTTTTTT.

This clone occurred many times. This chain uses TRBV20-1 with TRBJ1-2; TRBD1 matches 7 bases. Trimming cost V 5 bases and J 3 bases; bases outside gene matches: 9. CDR3 length: 14 residues. The germline gives CDR1 DFQATT, CDR2 SNEGSKA (reference sequence). CDR3 loop: CSAHVTGSDYGYTF. The CDR3 bases are TGCAGTGCTCATGTGACAGGGTCGGACTATGGCTACACCTTC.

This clone is labeled medium-sized. The chain links TRBV7-3 to TRBJ2-1; D perhaps matches TRBD1 (6 bases). Per the germline V gene, CDR1 is SGHTA and CDR2 is FQGTGA. V lost 5 bases and J 6 bases, leaving 11 bases between the germline ends. This CDR3 is 13 amino acids long. DNA of the CDR3: TGTGCCAGCAGCCACGGCAGGGGCAATGAGCAGTTCTTC. Translated, it gives CASSHGRGNEQFF.

This chain's CDR3 is CSGTTGVDTQYF. The CDR3 DNA sequence: TGCAGTGGTACGACAGGGGTTGATACGCAGTATTTT. The chain uses TRBV20-1 and TRBJ2-3, with 8 bases lining up with TRBD1. The germline V gene encodes CDR1 DFQATT and CDR2 SNEGSKA (reference sequence). With V trimmed by 7 bases and J by 6 bases, 6 bases remained unmatched. The CDR3 covers 12 residues.

This chain connects TRBV30 to TRBJ2-3, with a tentative D call TRBD2 (5 bases). This CDR3 spans 12 amino acids. From germline, CDR1 is GTSNPN and CDR2 SVGIG (reference sequence). With 0 bases removed from V and 6 bases from J, the gap between germline ends came to 7 bases. CDR3 nucleotide sequence: TGTGCCTGGAGTGTACTAGGGGATACGCAGTATTTT. Its protein product is CAWSVLGDTQYF.

This clone appeared a few times. This chain connects TRBV2 to TRBJ1-3; 8 nucleotides agree with TRBD1. Germline values: CDR1 SNHLY, CDR2 FYNNEI. The CDR3 has 14 amino acids. Trimming cost V 4 bases and J 9 bases; bases outside gene matches: 8. CDR3: CASSGTGQGGTIYF. The CDR3 bases are TGTGCCAGCAGTGGGACAGGGCAGGGGGGCACCATATATTTT.

The table lists this clone with a few counts. The chain is built from TRBV6-1 and TRBJ2-7; D is ambiguous. Between the trimmed V and J ends, which lost 3 bases and 5 bases, there was a span of 17 bases. The CDR3 is made up of 15 amino acids. In germline, CDR1 is MNHNS, CDR2 SASEGT. The CDR3 bases are TGTGCCAGCAGTGACACCCCCTCCGAATCCCACGAGCAGTACTTC. Translating gives CASSDTPSESHEQYF.

The rearrangement uses TRBV4-2 and TRBJ2-7; 9 nucleotides agree with TRBD1. J gave up 7 bases and V 5 bases, and 15 bases lay outside the gene matches. Germline CDR1 and CDR2: LGHNA and YNFKEQ. The CDR3 runs 16 residues. The CDR3 DNA sequence: TGTGCCAGCAGCTTAGAGTGGGGACAGGGCAGTCAGGAGCAGTACTTC. Its protein product is CASSLEWGQGSQEQYF.

The V gene is TRBV7-3, the J gene TRBJ2-3; 9 bases agree with TRBD2. Germline CDR1 is SGHTA and CDR2 is FQGTGA. This CDR3 contains 15 residues. V shed 4 bases and J 1 base; nucleotides not matched to a gene: 3. The DNA of the CDR3 is TGTGCCAGCAGCTCTAGCGGGGCCCGCACAGATACGCAGTATTTT. It encodes CASSSSGARTDTQYF.

This clone was picked up a small number of times. The chain is built from TRBV28 and TRBJ2-7; 11 positions agree with TRBD2. The CDR3 consists of 16 residues. Germline V lookup: CDR1 MDHEN, CDR2 SYDVKM. The J segment lost 2 bases and the V segment lost 7 bases, leaving 10 bases of the junction unmatched. This chain's CDR3 is CASITYGLAGAYEQYF. In DNA, the CDR3 is TGTGCCAGCATAACATATGGACTAGCGGGCGCCTACGAGCAGTACTTC. Using reference TRBV28 and TRBJ2-7 for the parts outside the CDR3, the full variable domain is DVKVTQSSRYLVKRTGEKVFLECVQDMDHENMFWYRQDPGLGLRLIYFSYDVKMKEKGDIPEGYSVSREKKERFSLILESASTNQTSMYLCASITYGLAGAYEQYFGPGTRLTVT.

In regard to this clone: This may be a read error, as it is one base from a much larger clone. CDR3 sequence reads: CASSLGQATFYEQYF. CDR3 DNA: TGTGCCAGCAGCCTTGGACAGGCTACATTCTACGAGCAGTACTTC. The chain joins TRBV5-6 to TRBJ2-7, with 7 bases aligning to TRBD1. The CDR3 totals 15 residues. The junction had 10 bases not matched to a gene; V was cut back by 4 bases and J by 3 bases. Germline CDR1 and CDR2: SGHDT and YYEEEE.

This clone has a count of ten or more. This chain links TRBV20-1 with TRBJ2-3; 7 bases align to TRBD1. Germline V gives CDR1 DFQATT, CDR2 SNEGSKA (reference sequence). The CDR3 sequence is 14 residues long. Unmatched junction bases numbered 10, after V lost 6 bases and J lost 4 bases. As DNA, the CDR3 is TGCAGTGCCGAGGGGGCGGTACCCCCAGATACGCAGTATTTT. It yields the protein CSAEGAVPPDTQYF.